In its sample, the clone carrying this TCR beta chain was seen a few times. Its antigen is not identified. One entry per CDR3 protein results from TCRdb running MiXCR on the 5' RACE reads. Here the sample spans fewer than 550,000 distinct CDR3 sequences, approximately 14% being singletons. This entry is derived from a study of identical twins. General observations from the study: The study found that models underestimated out-of-frame TCR alpha sharing in monozygotic twins. Twin pairs' shared out-of-frame alpha sequences were enriched in low generation probability. Out-of-frame beta sequences exhibited a weaker degree of excess twin sharing.

From germline, CDR1 is DFQATT and CDR2 SNEGSKA (reference sequence). CDR3 length equals 13 residues. Germline trimming cut 4 bases from V and 6 bases from J; bases unmatched to any gene: 7. These data were also filed under a second study, of yellow fever vaccine responses in identical twins.

The sample comprised CD4+ T cells sorted from blood. J is TRBJ2-3 and V is TRBV20-1, with TRBD1 matching 7 bases. This clonotype originated in a woman younger than 35 in good health. DNA of the CDR3: TGCAGTGCTATCCGGGACAGTTCGGATACGCAGTATTTT. Translated, it gives CSAIRDSSDTQYF.